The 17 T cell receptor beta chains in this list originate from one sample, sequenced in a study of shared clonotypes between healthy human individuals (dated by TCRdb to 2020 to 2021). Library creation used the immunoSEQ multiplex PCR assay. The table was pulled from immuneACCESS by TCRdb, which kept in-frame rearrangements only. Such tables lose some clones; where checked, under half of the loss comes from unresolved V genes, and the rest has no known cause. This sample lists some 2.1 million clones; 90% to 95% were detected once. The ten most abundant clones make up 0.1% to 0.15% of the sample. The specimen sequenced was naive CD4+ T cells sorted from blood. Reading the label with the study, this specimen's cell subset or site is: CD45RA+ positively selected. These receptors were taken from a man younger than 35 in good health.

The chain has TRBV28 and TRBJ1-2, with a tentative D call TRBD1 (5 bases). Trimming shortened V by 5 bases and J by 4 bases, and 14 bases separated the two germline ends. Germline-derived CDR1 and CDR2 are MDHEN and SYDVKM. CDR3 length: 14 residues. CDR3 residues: CASSPLGEIYGYTF. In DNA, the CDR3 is TGTGCCAGCAGTCCCCTAGGGGAGATCTATGGCTACACCTTC.

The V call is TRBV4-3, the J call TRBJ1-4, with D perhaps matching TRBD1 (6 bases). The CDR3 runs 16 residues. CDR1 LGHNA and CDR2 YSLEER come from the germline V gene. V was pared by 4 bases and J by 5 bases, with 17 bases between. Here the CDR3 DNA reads TGCGCCAGCAGCCCCCCAGGGGCAGCCTTAAATGAAAAACTGTTTTTT. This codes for CASSPPGAALNEKLFF.

CDR3 residues: CASSDDSGGTDTQYF. CDR3 bases: TGTGCCAGCAGTGACGACTCGGGGGGCACAGATACGCAGTATTTT. The rearrangement joins TRBV6-4 to TRBJ2-3, with D possibly TRBD2 on 6 matching bases. V was trimmed by 2 bases and J by 1 base, leaving 10 bases between them. This CDR3 spans 15 amino acids. Looked up from germline, CDR1 is MRHNA and CDR2 is SNTAGT.

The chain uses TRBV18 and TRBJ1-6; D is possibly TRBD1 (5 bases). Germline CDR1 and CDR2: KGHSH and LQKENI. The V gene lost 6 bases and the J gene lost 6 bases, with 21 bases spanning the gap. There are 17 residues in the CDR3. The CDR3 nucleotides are TGTGCCAGCTCCCCCAGGGAGTCGGCCGGGGCTAATTCACCCCTCCACTTT. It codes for CASSPRESAGANSPLHF.

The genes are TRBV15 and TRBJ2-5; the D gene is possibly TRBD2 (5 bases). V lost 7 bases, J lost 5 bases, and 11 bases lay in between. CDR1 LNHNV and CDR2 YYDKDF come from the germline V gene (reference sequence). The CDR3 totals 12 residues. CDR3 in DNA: TGTGCCACCAAAGAGGGCGGGGAGACCCAGTACTTC. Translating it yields CATKEGGETQYF.

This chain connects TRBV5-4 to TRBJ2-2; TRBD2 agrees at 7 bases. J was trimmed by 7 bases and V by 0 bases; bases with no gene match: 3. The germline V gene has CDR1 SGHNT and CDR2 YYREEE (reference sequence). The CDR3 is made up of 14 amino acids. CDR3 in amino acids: CASSLGGSGGELFF. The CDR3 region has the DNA TGTGCCAGCAGCTTGGGCGGGAGTGGCGGGGAGCTGTTTTTT.

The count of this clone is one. This CDR3 reads CASNPSGQARYEQYF. CDR3 DNA sequence: TGTGCCAGCAACCCGAGCGGCCAGGCAAGATACGAGCAGTACTTC. The chain carries TRBV7-2 and TRBJ2-7; possible D gene TRBD2, 5 bases. Trimming left V 7 bases short and J 4 bases short, with 20 bases between. Germline assignment: CDR1 SGHTA and CDR2 FQGNSA. CDR3 size: 15 residues.

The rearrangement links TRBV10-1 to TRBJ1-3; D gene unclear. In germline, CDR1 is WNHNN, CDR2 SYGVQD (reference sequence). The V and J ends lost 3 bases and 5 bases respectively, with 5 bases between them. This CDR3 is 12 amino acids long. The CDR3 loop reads CASSDTRNTIYF. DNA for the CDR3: TGCGCCAGCAGTGACACAAGAAACACCATATATTTT.

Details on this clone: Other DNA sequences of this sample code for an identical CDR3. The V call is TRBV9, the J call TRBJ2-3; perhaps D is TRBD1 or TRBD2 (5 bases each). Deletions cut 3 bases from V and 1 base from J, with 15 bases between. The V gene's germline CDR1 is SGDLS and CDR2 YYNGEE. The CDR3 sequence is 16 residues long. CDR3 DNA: TGTGCCAGCAGCGCCCGGACTGGGGGAGGCACAGATACGCAGTATTTT. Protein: CASSARTGGGTDTQYF.

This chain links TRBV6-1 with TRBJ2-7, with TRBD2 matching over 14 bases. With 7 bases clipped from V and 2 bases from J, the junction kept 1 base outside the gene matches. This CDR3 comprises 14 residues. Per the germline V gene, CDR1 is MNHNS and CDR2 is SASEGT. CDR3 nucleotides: TGTGCCAGCATGGGACTAGCGGGAGCCTACGAGCAGTACTTC. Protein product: CASMGLAGAYEQYF.

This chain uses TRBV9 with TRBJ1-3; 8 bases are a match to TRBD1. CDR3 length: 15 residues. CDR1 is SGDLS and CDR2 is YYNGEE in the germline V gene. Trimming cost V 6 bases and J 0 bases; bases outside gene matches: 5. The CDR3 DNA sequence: TGTGCCAGCAACCAGGGGGCTGTCTCTGGAAACACCATATATTTT. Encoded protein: CASNQGAVSGNTIYF. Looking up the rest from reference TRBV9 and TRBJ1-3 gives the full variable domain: DSGVTQTPKHLITATGQRVTLRCSPRSGDLSVYWYQQSLDQGLQFLIQYYNGEERAKGNILERFSAQQFPDLHSELNLSSLELGDSALYFCASNQGAVSGNTIYFGEGSWLTVV.

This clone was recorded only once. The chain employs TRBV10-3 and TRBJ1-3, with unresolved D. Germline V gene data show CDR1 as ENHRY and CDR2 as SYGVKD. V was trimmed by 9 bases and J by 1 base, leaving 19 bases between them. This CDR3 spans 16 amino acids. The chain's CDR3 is CAMRRTEDFSGNTIYF. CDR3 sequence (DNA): TGTGCCATGAGAAGGACGGAGGATTTTTCTGGAAACACCATATATTTT.

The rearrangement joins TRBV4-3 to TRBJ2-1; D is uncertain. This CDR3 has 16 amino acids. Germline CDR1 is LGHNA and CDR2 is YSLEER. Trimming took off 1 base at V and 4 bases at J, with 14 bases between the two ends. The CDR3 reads CASSQVRLGPYNEQFF. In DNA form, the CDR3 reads TGCGCCAGCAGCCAAGTGAGGCTCGGACCTTACAATGAGCAGTTCTTC.

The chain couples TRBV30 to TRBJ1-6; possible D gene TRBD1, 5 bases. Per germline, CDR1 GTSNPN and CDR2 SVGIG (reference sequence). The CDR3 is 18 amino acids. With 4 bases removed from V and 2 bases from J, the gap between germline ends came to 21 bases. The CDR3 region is CAWTPGGASGPYNSPLHF. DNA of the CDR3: TGTGCCTGGACCCCGGGCGGGGCCTCGGGGCCCTATAATTCACCCCTCCACTTT.

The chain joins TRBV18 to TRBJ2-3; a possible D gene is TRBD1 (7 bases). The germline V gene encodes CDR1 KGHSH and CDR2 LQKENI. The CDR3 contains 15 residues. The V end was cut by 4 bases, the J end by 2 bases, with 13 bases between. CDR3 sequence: CASSRGTVNTDTQYF. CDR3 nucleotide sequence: TGTGCCAGCTCACGCGGGACAGTGAACACAGATACGCAGTATTTT.

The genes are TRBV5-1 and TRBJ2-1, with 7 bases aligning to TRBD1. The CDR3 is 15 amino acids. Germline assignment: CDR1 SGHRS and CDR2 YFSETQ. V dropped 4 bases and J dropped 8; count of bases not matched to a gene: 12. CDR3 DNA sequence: TGCGCCAGCAGCCTAGACAGGGCGATTAGGGATGAGCAGTTCTTC. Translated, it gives CASSLDRAIRDEQFF.

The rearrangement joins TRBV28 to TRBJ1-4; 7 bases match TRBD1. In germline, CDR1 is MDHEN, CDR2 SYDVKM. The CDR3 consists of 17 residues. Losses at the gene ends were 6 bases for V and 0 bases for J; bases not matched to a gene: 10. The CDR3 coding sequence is TGTGCCAGCAGGCTACAACGAGGGGGCTCAACTAATGAAAAACTGTTTTTT. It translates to CASRLQRGGSTNEKLFF.